The rows below give T cell receptor beta chains drawn from one sample of a study of cytomegalovirus exposure and HLA in healthy donors. Data came from immunoSEQ multiplex PCR; TCRdb stores just in-frame clones and leaves some out. Among approximately 54,000 clones listed, roughly nine tenths were seen once. The sequenced sample was PBMCs. The receptors were sampled from a woman under 30 in good health and CMV-seropositive. The CDR3 runs from the conserved cysteine through the conserved F or W. A D gene is named only where the DNA matches it firmly. Clone size is not always given. Where it is, it says once, few, many or a class for expanded clones.

TRBJ2-3 | TRBD2 | TRBV4-2 | - | TGTGCCAGCAGCCCTTCTAGCGGGGGGGCCCGGACAGATACGCAGTATTTT | CASSPSSGGARTDTQYF
TRBJ1-6 | TRBD1 | TRBV28 | few | TGTGCCAGCAGTTTACTTCCGGGACAGGGCATTTCACCCCTCCACTTT | CASSLLPGQGISPLHF
TRBJ1-5 | TRBD1 | TRBV19 | - | TGTGCCAGTAGTCGGACCGACAGGGTAGGGGATGGGCCTAATCAGCCCCAGCATTTT | CASSRTDRVGDGPNQPQHF
TRBJ1-6 | - | TRBV6-1 | - | TGTGCCAGCGTAGACAGTACTCCCTATAATTCACCCCTCCACTTT | CASVDSTPYNSPLHF
TRBJ2-1 | TRBD2 | TRBV11-2 | - | TGTGCCAGCAGTTACGGGGGGAGCTCCTACAATGAGCAGTTCTTC | CASSYGGSSYNEQFF
TRBJ2-3 | - | TRBV5-4 | - | TGTGCCAGCAGCTCTCCACAGGGTTCAGATACGCAGTATTTT | CASSSPQGSDTQYF
TRBJ2-5 | - | TRBV19 | - | TGTGCCAGTAGTGCCACTCCAGAGACCCAGTACTTC | CASSATPETQYF
TRBJ1-6 | - | TRBV6-5 | - | TGTGCCAGCAGTTCCAAGGGCGGGGAAGGGTCACCCCTCCACTTT | CASSSKGGEGSPLHF
TRBJ1-3 | - | TRBV9 | - | TGTGCCAGCAGCGTAGTCGGGGAGTCAGGAGGAAACACCATATATTTT | CASSVVGESGGNTIYF
TRBJ1-5 | - | TRBV2 | - | TGTGCCAGCAGTGAGCTTACAGGTTATAGCAATCAGCCCCAGCATTTT | CASSELTGYSNQPQHF
TRBJ1-6 | TRBD1 | TRBV28 | - | TGTGCCAGCAGCTATGGGACAGGGAGTCGGAATTCACCCCTCCACTTT | CASSYGTGSRNSPLHF
TRBJ2-3 | TRBD2 | TRBV6-4 | - | TGTGCCAGCAGTGACGGCGGGGGGGCTACAGATACGCAGTATTTT | CASSDGGGATDTQYF
TRBJ1-5 | - | TRBV30 | - | TGTGCCTGGAGTGCACTCAGGAGCGGTAGCAATCAGCCCCAGCATTTT | CAWSALRSGSNQPQHF
TRBJ2-1 | - | TRBV7-3 | once | TGTGCCAGCAGCTTAATCCCCCCCGATGAGCAGTTCTTC | CASSLIPPDEQFF
TRBJ2-2 | TRBD2 | TRBV9 | - | TGTGCCAGCAGCGTAGGCCTAGCGGCGAACACCGGGGAGCTGTTTTTT | CASSVGLAANTGELFF
TRBJ2-2 | - | TRBV2 | - | TGTGCCAGCAGTGTGGGCAGGGGCGCCGGGGAGCTGTTTTTT | CASSVGRGAGELFF
TRBJ1-1 | - | TRBV6-1 | - | TGTGCCAGCAGCTTCCTATCGAACACTGAAGCTTTCTTT | CASSFLSNTEAFF
TRBJ1-1 | - | TRBV30 | - | TGTGCCTGGAGTGTAAGAGAGAACACTGAAGCTTTCTTT | CAWSVRENTEAFF
TRBJ2-1 | - | TRBV19 | - | TGTGCCAGTACCCTGGGGATACAGGGCTATGAGCAGTTCTTC | CASTLGIQGYEQFF
TRBJ2-5 | - | TRBV5-8 | - | TGTGCCAGCAGCCTGGGACACGAAGAGACCCAGTACTTC | CASSLGHEETQYF
TRBJ2-2 | TRBD2 | TRBV9 | - | TGTGCCAGCAGCGTACGCCGGGGGGCCGGGGAGCTGTTTTTT | CASSVRRGAGELFF
TRBJ2-2 | TRBD1 | TRBV5-1 | - | TGCGCCAGCAGCTCAGACAGGGAATCTGCCGGGGAGCTGTTTTTT | CASSSDRESAGELFF
TRBJ2-7 | - | TRBV5-1 | - | TGCGCCAGCAGCTTGGGGGGCAGCTATTACGAGCAGTACTTC | CASSLGGSYYEQYF
TRBJ1-2 | TRBD1 | TRBV7-9 | - | TGTGCCAGCAGCTTATCCAGGGGGCAAAACTCTAACTATGGCTACACCTTC | CASSLSRGQNSNYGYTF
TRBJ2-3 | - | TRBV5-1 | - | TGCGCCAGCAGCTTGGAATCACTCGGTCGTACGCAGTATTTT | CASSLESLGRTQYF
TRBJ1-2 | - | TRBV9 | - | TGTGCCAGCAGCCCGGTCGGGGTTACCTATGGCTACACCTTC | CASSPVGVTYGYTF
TRBJ2-7 | - | TRBV28 | - | TGTGCCAGCTCGAGCAGGGTTACCTACGAGCAGTACTTC | CASSSRVTYEQYF
TRBJ1-2 | - | TRBV15 | - | TGTGCCACCAGTGTCGGACAAGCCTGGCCCGGCTACACCTTC | CATSVGQAWPGYTF
TRBJ1-1 | TRBD1 | TRBV28 | - | TGTGCCAGCCGGGACAGGGAGAGGGGTTACACTGAAGCTTTCTTT | CASRDRERGYTEAFF
TRBJ1-3 | - | TRBV19 | - | TGTGCCAGTAGTATCCAAGCGGAGAGCTCTGGAAACACCATATATTTT | CASSIQAESSGNTIYF
TRBJ2-7 | - | TRBV5-6 | - | TGTGCCAGCAGCGCCGTTGTGCTAGCCGACGAGCAGTACTTC | CASSAVVLADEQYF
TRBJ2-5 | TRBD2 | TRBV2 | - | TGTACCAGCATACTGCTTGCGGCGGGGGGACCGGCGGCCCAGTACTTC | CTSILLAAGGPAAQYF
TRBJ1-1 | TRBD1 | TRBV27 | - | TGTGCCAGCAGTTCGCCCCATAGGGGGCAGGTAACTGAAGCTTTCTTT | CASSSPHRGQVTEAFF
TRBJ1-2 | TRBD1 | TRBV15 | once | TGTGCCACCAGCAGAGCAACAGGGGGCGCAGGCTACACCTTC | CATSRATGGAGYTF
TRBJ1-1 | - | TRBV7-2 | - | TGTGCCAGCAGCTTATTAGGGGGGAACACTGAAGCTTTCTTT | CASSLLGGNTEAFF
TRBJ1-2 | TRBD1 | TRBV4-1 | - | TGCGCCAGCAGCCAATGGACAGGGACCAACTATGGCTACACCTTC | CASSQWTGTNYGYTF
TRBJ2-3 | - | TRBV6-1 | - | TGTGCCAGCAGTGAAAGAGGGGGTGAGGATACGCAGTATTTT | CASSERGGEDTQYF
TRBJ1-6 | TRBD1 | TRBV6-1 | once | TGTGCCAGCAGTTCCGATTGGACAGGGGACTCACCCCTCCACTTT | CASSSDWTGDSPLHF
TRBJ2-1 | TRBD1 | TRBV9 | - | TGTGCCAGCAGCGCACAGGGGGCGTATTACAATGAGCAGTTCTTC | CASSAQGAYYNEQFF
TRBJ2-5 | TRBD1 | TRBV6-1 | - | TGTGCCAGCGGAGGAAGGGGGCAGGGGCAAGAGACCCAGTACTTC | CASGGRGQGQETQYF
TRBJ1-2 | - | TRBV7-2 | - | TGTGCCAGCAGCTTCGCCCCAGGGTGGGGATATGGCTACACCTTC | CASSFAPGWGYGYTF
TRBJ2-3 | - | TRBV4-1 | few | TGCGCCAGCAGCCAAGATCAACCCGGGGATACGCAGTATTTT | CASSQDQPGDTQYF
TRBJ1-2 | - | TRBV4-3 | - | TGCGCCAGCAGCCAAGGGGTACAGGGCAACTATGGCTACACCTTC | CASSQGVQGNYGYTF
TRBJ2-7 | TRBD2 | TRBV5-5 | - | TGTGCCAGCAGCTTGGGGCGGGGGTACCAGTACTTC | CASSLGRGYQYF
TRBJ2-1 | TRBD1 | TRBV4-1 | - | TGCGCCAGCAGCCCCCAGGGACAGAACAATGAGCAGTTCTTC | CASSPQGQNNEQFF
TRBJ1-1 | - | TRBV2 | - | TGTGCCAGCAGTGAGGGGGGAAGCACTGAAGCTTTCTTT | CASSEGGSTEAFF
TRBJ2-5 | TRBD2 | TRBV7-8 | - | TGTGCCAGCAGCTTCCCCGGGACTAGCGGGGCGGACCAAGAGACCCAGTACTTC | CASSFPGTSGADQETQYF
TRBJ1-1 | TRBD1 | TRBV27 | - | TGTGCCACCCAGGGGGGCGGCACTGAAGCTTTCTTT | CATQGGGTEAFF
TRBJ2-3 | - | TRBV6-5 | - | TGTGCCAGCAGGTGGGCGGGGCAAAGCACAGATACGCAGTATTTT | CASRWAGQSTDTQYF
TRBJ2-5 | TRBD1 | TRBV19 | - | TGTGCCAGTAGTATGCTCGGGACAGGGCTCGAAGAGACCCAGTACTTC | CASSMLGTGLEETQYF
TRBJ2-3 | - | TRBV18 | - | TGTGCCAGCTCCCCAACTTGGGGGGACCACACAGATACGCAGTATTTT | CASSPTWGDHTDTQYF
TRBJ2-7 | - | TRBV16 | - | TGTGCCAGCAGCCGACAAGAGGGACACTCCTACGAGCAGTACTTC | CASSRQEGHSYEQYF
TRBJ2-1 | - | TRBV7-2 | - | TGTGCCAGCAGCTTAGAGCCTAGCTCCTACAATGAGCAGTTCTTC | CASSLEPSSYNEQFF